This is a list of T cell receptor beta chains from one sample in a study of identical twins. TCRdb independently ran MiXCR on the 5' RACE reads; one entry per CDR3 protein. The data contain under 1 million distinct CDR3 sequences, approximately 13% of them singletons. These data also formed part of another study, on yellow fever vaccine responses in identical twins.

What was sequenced was PBMCs. All receptors derive from a woman younger than 30 in good health. Both conserved end residues are part of each CDR3. A D gene is named only where the DNA matches it firmly. Only some rows state a clone size, as once, few, many or a class for expanded clones.

CASQSVNEKLFF,TGTGCCAGCCAGAGCGTTAATGAAAAACTGTTTTTT,TRBV7-9,few,NA,TRBJ1-4
CASSFVEGNTEAFF,TGTGCCAGCAGTTTTGTCGAGGGGAACACTGAAGCTTTCTTT,TRBV12-3/TRBV12-4,NA,NA,TRBJ1-1
CSVEVRTYETYNEQFF,TGCAGCGTTGAAGTTAGGACATATGAAACCTACAATGAGCAGTTCTTC,TRBV29-1,NA,NA,TRBJ2-1
CASSSIQVAPFYEQFF,TGTGCCAGCAGTTCAATTCAAGTTGCCCCTTTCTATGAGCAGTTCTTC,TRBV12-3/TRBV12-4,many,NA,TRBJ2-1
CASSLSDAPTEAFF,TGTGCCAGCAGCTTAAGTGATGCCCCCACTGAAGCTTTCTTT,TRBV11-2,few,NA,TRBJ1-1
CSARRLVSTDTQYF,TGCAGTGCTAGGAGGCTAGTCAGCACAGATACGCAGTATTTT,TRBV20-1,NA,NA,TRBJ2-3
CASSQQTGGDTVFF,TGTGCCAGCAGCCAACAGACAGGGGGCGATACGGTGTTTTTT,TRBV7-2,few,TRBD1,TRBJ1-4
CASRASLNTGELFF,TGCGCCAGCAGGGCAAGCTTGAACACCGGGGAGCTGTTTTTT,TRBV5-1,NA,NA,TRBJ2-2
CASSEDSSRDYGYTF,TGTGCCAGCAGTGAAGATTCGTCCAGGGACTATGGCTACACCTTC,TRBV6-1,NA,NA,TRBJ1-2
CASSRYPEDTSTDTQYF,TGTGCCAGTAGTAGATACCCCGAGGATACTAGCACAGATACGCAGTATTTT,TRBV19,NA,NA,TRBJ2-3
CASSLDGTGNEKLFF,TGCGCCAGCAGCTTGGATGGGACGGGCAATGAAAAACTGTTTTTT,TRBV5-1,many,NA,TRBJ1-4
CASSPFLSNSYNEQFF,TGTGCCAGCAGCCCGTTTTTGAGTAATTCCTACAATGAGCAGTTCTTC,TRBV9,few,NA,TRBJ2-1
CASSLRGNLRETQYF,TGTGCCAGCAGCTTGCGAGGGAATTTGCGGGAGACCCAGTACTTC,TRBV13,NA,NA,TRBJ2-5
CSAPRGGNTDTQYF,TGCAGTGCTCCACGGGGGGGGAACACAGATACGCAGTATTTT,TRBV20-1,NA,TRBD2,TRBJ2-3
CASSLDAGGQGNEQFF,TGTGCCAGCAGCTTAGATGCCGGGGGCCAGGGCAATGAGCAGTTCTTC,TRBV11-2,NA,NA,TRBJ2-1
CASSESPVQNTGELFF,TGTGCCAGCAGTGAATCCCCCGTCCAAAACACCGGGGAGCTGTTTTTT,TRBV25-1,NA,NA,TRBJ2-2
CASSQGHPIQPQHF,TGTGCCAGCAGCCAGGGACATCCAATTCAGCCCCAGCATTTT,TRBV7-2,NA,NA,TRBJ1-5
CSVLYSPNEKLFF,TGCAGCGTTCTGTACAGCCCTAATGAAAAACTGTTTTTT,TRBV29-1,NA,NA,TRBJ1-4
CASSPQGTGTYEQYF,TGCGCCAGCAGCCCACAGGGGACAGGGACCTACGAGCAGTACTTC,TRBV4-1,NA,TRBD1,TRBJ2-7
CASSDDNSGSPYNEQFF,TGTGCCAGCAGCGACGACAATAGCGGGAGTCCGTACAATGAGCAGTTCTTC,TRBV7-7,few,TRBD2,TRBJ2-1
CASSLWGGGPYQETQYF,TGTGCCAGCAGTCTCTGGGGGGGCGGCCCGTACCAAGAGACCCAGTACTTC,TRBV27,few,NA,TRBJ2-5
CRVQAGGPSDTQYF,TGCAGGGTCCAAGCGGGGGGGCCGTCAGATACGCAGTATTTT,TRBV20-1,NA,TRBD2,TRBJ2-3
CASSHPPGSYNEQFF,TGCGCCAGCAGCCATCCACCAGGTTCCTACAATGAGCAGTTCTTC,TRBV4-1,many,NA,TRBJ2-1
CASSLYGVPSGNTIYF,TGTGCCAGCAGCTTATATGGAGTCCCTTCTGGAAACACCATATATTTT,TRBV7-2,few,NA,TRBJ1-3
CSAVPPSDTQYF,TGCAGCGCCGTCCCCCCGTCGGATACGCAGTATTTT,TRBV29-1,many,NA,TRBJ2-3
CASSWGDNEQFF,TGTGCCAGCAGCTGGGGCGACAATGAGCAGTTCTTC,TRBV7-9,few,NA,TRBJ2-1
CASSTGQNNEQFF,TGTGCCAGCAGCACGGGGCAAAACAATGAGCAGTTCTTC,TRBV7-9,few,NA,TRBJ2-1
CASYDGNYGYTF,TGTGCCAGCTATGACGGAAACTATGGCTACACCTTC,TRBV12-3/TRBV12-4,many,NA,TRBJ1-2
CASSLGLAGGPPNEQFF,TGTGCCAGCAGCTTAGGGCTAGCGGGAGGGCCTCCAAATGAGCAGTTCTTC,TRBV7-9,NA,TRBD2,TRBJ2-1
CASNSGGTYEQYF,TGTGCCAGCAACTCAGGGGGAACCTACGAGCAGTACTTC,TRBV2,many,TRBD1,TRBJ2-7
CASNQAGNEKLFF,TGTGCCAGCAACCAGGCGGGGAATGAAAAACTGTTTTTT,TRBV6-2/TRBV6-3,few,NA,TRBJ1-4
CAISDPGAGSPLHF,TGTGCCATCAGTGACCCGGGGGCAGGGTCACCCCTCCACTTT,TRBV10-3,many,NA,TRBJ1-6
CASSYLYGYTF,TGTGCCAGCAGCTACCTCTATGGCTACACCTTC,TRBV28,many,NA,TRBJ1-2
CASSVEGRGRGGELFF,TGTGCCAGCAGCGTAGAGGGCAGGGGGCGCGGCGGGGAGCTGTTTTTT,TRBV9,few,TRBD1,TRBJ2-2
CASSPPDSVHEQYF,TGTGCCAGCAGTCCCCCCGATAGCGTCCACGAGCAGTACTTC,TRBV12-3/TRBV12-4,NA,NA,TRBJ2-7
CASLTQGPDTQYF,TGTGCCAGCCTAACCCAGGGTCCAGATACGCAGTATTTT,TRBV2,NA,NA,TRBJ2-3
CASSLMAGANTGELFF,TGTGCCAGCAGCTTAATGGCGGGAGCCAACACCGGGGAGCTGTTTTTT,TRBV7-7,many,TRBD2,TRBJ2-2
CAISESPGEVETQYF,TGTGCCATCAGTGAGTCGCCAGGGGAGGTGGAGACCCAGTACTTC,TRBV10-3,NA,NA,TRBJ2-5
CASSYQPGQGIYEQYF,TGTGCCAGCAGCTACCAACCGGGACAGGGTATCTACGAGCAGTACTTC,TRBV7-9,NA,TRBD1,TRBJ2-7
CSAPTTGGYTF,TGCAGTGCCCCCACTACGGGAGGCTACACCTTC,TRBV20-1,NA,NA,TRBJ1-2
CSVVGGGTGELFF,TGCAGCGTTGTAGGTGGGGGCACCGGGGAGCTGTTTTTT,TRBV29-1,NA,NA,TRBJ2-2
CASSLRDGVYNEQFF,TGTGCCAGCAGTTTAAGGGACGGGGTCTACAATGAGCAGTTCTTC,TRBV28,NA,NA,TRBJ2-1
CSVETIEGRLAGEAQYF,TGCAGCGTTGAGACTATAGAAGGTCGACTAGCGGGGGAAGCCCAGTACTTC,TRBV29-1,many,TRBD2,TRBJ2-5
CASSSEILVFPYNEQFF,TGTGCCAGCAGCTCAGAGATACTAGTGTTTCCCTACAATGAGCAGTTCTTC,TRBV7-8,NA,NA,TRBJ2-1
CAIGRAGNTEAFF,TGTGCCATCGGGAGGGCGGGGAACACTGAAGCTTTCTTT,TRBV10-3,NA,NA,TRBJ1-1
CASSESAGGSEQFF,TGTGCCAGCAGTGAATCGGCAGGGGGTAGTGAGCAGTTCTTC,TRBV2,few,TRBD1,TRBJ2-1
CASKEIGGAETQYF,TGTGCCAGTAAGGAGATCGGGGGGGCGGAGACCCAGTACTTC,TRBV19,NA,TRBD2,TRBJ2-5
CASSSQSSSSYEQYF,TGTGCCAGCAGTTCACAGAGTTCTAGCTCCTACGAGCAGTACTTC,TRBV27,NA,NA,TRBJ2-7
CASIGNEQYF,TGTGCCAGCATTGGGAACGAGCAGTACTTC,TRBV2,many,NA,TRBJ2-7
CASSSRRQETQYF,TGCGCCAGCAGCTCCCGAAGACAAGAGACCCAGTACTTC,TRBV5-1,many,NA,TRBJ2-5
CSASPIVQAVADTQYF,TGCAGTGCTAGCCCGATAGTCCAGGCCGTCGCAGATACGCAGTATTTT,TRBV20-1,NA,NA,TRBJ2-3
CSYAGLASNEQFF,TGCAGTTACGCGGGACTAGCGTCCAATGAGCAGTTCTTC,TRBV20-1,once,TRBD2,TRBJ2-1
CASSLPTITYTEAFF,TGTGCCAGCAGCTTACCGACCATTACTTACACTGAAGCTTTCTTT,TRBV7-9,NA,NA,TRBJ1-1
CASSLGFSNQPQHF,TGTGCCAGCAGTTTAGGGTTTAGCAATCAGCCCCAGCATTTT,TRBV27,NA,NA,TRBJ1-5
CASSRGTDRQGEQYF,TGCGCCAGCAGCAGGGGAACGGACAGACAGGGCGAGCAGTACTTC,TRBV5-1,few,TRBD1,TRBJ2-7
CASGGGLFGTQYF,TGTGCCAGCGGGGGGGGGCTCTTTGGGACCCAGTACTTC,TRBV6-1,NA,NA,TRBJ2-5
CSAAWTQGSATEQYF,TGCAGTGCGGCCTGGACACAGGGTTCGGCCACCGAGCAGTACTTC,TRBV20-1,few,NA,TRBJ2-7
CASSRGGDEAFF,TGTGCCAGCAGCAGGGGCGGGGATGAAGCTTTCTTT,TRBV6-1,NA,NA,TRBJ1-1
CASRQNSPLHF,TGTGCCAGCCGACAGAATTCACCCCTCCACTTT,TRBV28,many,NA,TRBJ1-6
CASSSNRDAILTGELFF,TGTGCCAGCAGCTCAAACCGGGACGCCATTTTAACCGGGGAGCTGTTTTTT,TRBV7-6,few,NA,TRBJ2-2